This T cell receptor (beta chain) was recovered during a study of shared clonotypes between healthy human individuals. Overall study: Per donor, CD8 memory used one plate, CD8 naive used two, CD4 memory used three and CD4 naive used three.

CDR3 length: 15 residues. The V gene's germline CDR1 is SNHLY and CDR2 FYNNEI. The V end lost 7 bases, the J end lost 0 bases, and 15 bases lay between the germline ends. Deep-level settings were used for running the assay. Assay: immunoSEQ multiplex PCR; the TCRdb copy retains only in-frame clones and omits some. The sample has 1.5 million to 2.5 million clones, about 95% seen once. The naive CD8 population came from CD45RO-negative cells selected for CCR7, without terminally differentiated effector memory CD45RA+ cells. The origin of this receptor is a man aged 18 to 30 in good health. The specimen was naive CD8+ T cells sorted from blood. The chain carries TRBV2 and TRBJ1-1; D ambiguous. Written as DNA, the CDR3 is TGTGCCAGCAAGGGTAGCCGGGATCTGAACACTGAAGCTTTCTTT. It specifies CASKGSRDLNTEAFF.